One sample yielded the 17 T cell receptor beta chains listed below, sequenced in a study of blood T cell repertoires in COVID-19. Produced via immunoSEQ multiplex PCR; TCRdb's table is partial and in-frame only. This sample has over 200,000 clones; 85% to 90% occur once, and the top ten carry about 1.5%. Material for sequencing was peripheral blood. The receptors were sampled from a man between 18 and 29 years old with active or convalescent COVID-19.

The J gene is TRBJ2-4, the V gene TRBV12-3 or TRBV12-4; 7 bases fit TRBD1. The ends lost 5 bases at V and 10 bases at J; junction bases unmatched: 5. The CDR3 consists of 12 residues. Here the CDR3 DNA reads TGTGCCAGCAGTCTCGGGACAGTTATTCAGTACTTC. This codes for CASSLGTVIQYF.

The chain couples TRBV27 to TRBJ2-7, with D possibly TRBD1 on 7 matching bases. The CDR3 has 15 amino acids. The V gene lost 7 bases and the J gene lost 3 bases, with 19 bases spanning the gap. From germline, CDR1 is MNHEY and CDR2 SMNVEV (reference sequence). The CDR3 sequence: CASTSGGPNNYEQYF. In nucleotides, the CDR3 is TGTGCCAGCACCTCAGGGGGGCCAAACAACTACGAGCAGTACTTC.

The chain employs TRBV20-1 and TRBJ2-3; TRBD2 matches 10 bases. CDR3 size: 17 residues. Germline V lookup: CDR1 DFQATT, CDR2 SNEGSKA (reference sequence). V was pared by 3 bases and J by 0 bases, with 9 bases of the junction left unmatched. The CDR3 is CSASMLAGVASTDTQYF. The CDR3 DNA follows: TGCAGTGCTAGTATGCTAGCGGGAGTTGCTAGCACAGATACGCAGTATTTT.

The V and J genes are TRBV24-1 and TRBJ1-3; D unresolved. This CDR3 is built from 14 residues. CDR1 is KGHDR, CDR2 SFDVKD, per germline. V lost 2 bases, J lost 4 bases, and 8 bases lay in between. The CDR3 nucleotides are TGTGCCACCAGTGATTCTCTGGCCGGAAACACCATATATTTT. As protein: CATSDSLAGNTIYF.

The chain has TRBV19 and TRBJ2-7, with D perhaps TRBD2 (5 bases). The CDR3 has 12 amino acids. Trimming pared 3 bases from V and 5 bases from J, leaving 8 bases between. From germline, CDR1 is LNHDA and CDR2 SQIVND (reference sequence). The CDR3 spells CASSMTGNEQYF. The CDR3 DNA sequence: TGTGCCAGTAGTATGACGGGGAACGAGCAGTACTTC.

The chain uses TRBV29-1 and TRBJ2-1; 13 bases line up with TRBD2. V was pared by 7 bases and J by 9 bases, with 12 bases of the junction left unmatched. CDR3 length: 15 residues. The germline gives CDR1 SQVTM, CDR2 ANQGSEA. In DNA form, the CDR3 reads TGCAGCGCTGACAGAAGACTAGCGGGGGGTAGTGAGCAGTTCTTC. Amino acids: CSADRRLAGGSEQFF.

The rearrangement joins TRBV11-2 to TRBJ2-1; 10 bases are shared with TRBD2. CDR3 length equals 16 residues. The V and J ends lost 0 bases and 6 bases, in that order; junction bases with no gene match: 5. Germline values: CDR1 SGHAT, CDR2 FQNNGV. This CDR3 is CASSLEVAGGGNEQFF. The DNA for the CDR3 is TGTGCCAGCAGCTTAGAGGTAGCGGGAGGAGGCAATGAGCAGTTCTTC.

V usage is TRBV4-2 and J usage is TRBJ1-6; D is unresolved. Between the trimmed V and J ends, which lost 1 base and 7 bases, there was a span of 8 bases. From germline, CDR1 is LGHNA and CDR2 YNFKEQ. CDR3 length equals 14 residues. CDR3 sequence reads: CASSQGTSNSPLHF. In DNA, the CDR3 is TGTGCCAGCAGCCAAGGGACTAGCAATTCACCCCTCCACTTT.

This chain joins TRBV3-1 (or the pseudogene TRBV3-2) and TRBJ1-5; TRBD1 matches 10 bases. V shed 1 base and J 7 bases; nucleotides not matched to a gene: 10. The length of the CDR3 is 17 residues. The germline V gene encodes CDR1 LGHDT and CDR2 YNNKEL (reference sequence). CDR3 nucleotides: TGTGCCAGCAGCCAAGGCCCGCTCGGACAGGGGGTGCAGCCCCAGCATTTT. Amino acids: CASSQGPLGQGVQPQHF.

The chain links TRBV28 to TRBJ2-1; 9 nucleotides align to TRBD1. Per germline, CDR1 MDHEN and CDR2 SYDVKM. The CDR3 loop spans 15 amino acids. The ends lost 4 bases at V and 4 bases at J; junction bases unmatched: 5. The CDR3 coding sequence is TGTGCCAGCAGTTCCTCGGGACAGGGTTACAATGAGCAGTTCTTC. It yields the protein CASSSSGQGYNEQFF.

The chain carries TRBV7-9 and TRBJ2-3, with 10 bases aligning to TRBD2. The J segment lost 5 bases and the V segment lost 1 base, leaving 6 bases of the junction unmatched. This CDR3 contains 16 residues. CDR1 is SEHNR and CDR2 is FQNEAQ in the germline V gene (reference sequence). The CDR3 sequence is CASSLGASGSGDTQYF. CDR3 in DNA: TGTGCCAGCAGCTTAGGGGCTAGCGGGAGTGGAGATACGCAGTATTTT.

The V and J genes are TRBV4-1 and TRBJ1-1; D is ambiguous. CDR3 length: 17 amino acids. Germline CDR1 and CDR2: MGHRA and YSYEKL. Trimming cost V 2 bases and J 0 bases, with 16 bases left between them. The CDR3 DNA follows: TGCGCCAGCAGCCAAAAAGTGGGAGGACGGCTGAACACTGAAGCTTTCTTT. It is translated as CASSQKVGGRLNTEAFF.

The chain uses TRBV9 and TRBJ2-7; D not certain. CDR3 length: 14 residues. Trimming stripped 0 bases from V and 0 bases from J, with 7 bases between. Germline loops: CDR1 SGDLS, CDR2 YYNGEE. CDR3 loop: CASSVAQLSYEQYF. CDR3 DNA: TGTGCCAGCAGCGTAGCACAGCTCTCCTACGAGCAGTACTTC.

V gene TRBV5-8 combines with J gene TRBJ1-2; tentatively, D is TRBD1 (6 bases). The CDR3 consists of 16 residues. V lost 0 bases to trimming and J lost 7 bases, with 19 bases between them. Germline values: CDR1 SGHTS, CDR2 YDEGEE. The CDR3 loop reads CASSLDGGDIVGGYTF. As DNA, the CDR3 is TGTGCCAGCAGCTTGGATGGGGGCGACATCGTAGGTGGCTACACCTTC.

V and J are TRBV11-3 and TRBJ2-7; possibly TRBD1 for D (6 bases). This CDR3 is 15 amino acids long. Germline CDR1 SGHNT, CDR2 YENEEA. Deletions cut 1 base from V and 6 bases from J, with 16 bases between. CDR3 sequence (DNA): TGTGCCAGCAGCTTAGCTACAGGGACCCCCTTCGAGCAGTACTTC. Its protein is CASSLATGTPFEQYF.

The rearrangement joins TRBV9 to TRBJ2-2; 9 bases are a match to TRBD1. Looked up from germline, CDR1 is SGDLS and CDR2 is YYNGEE. The CDR3 contains 15 residues. V lost 3 bases to trimming and J lost 6 bases; unmatched junction nucleotides: 6. For the CDR3, the DNA is TGTGCCAGCAGCGCGCGACAGGGGGTCGCCGGGGAGCTGTTTTTT. It encodes CASSARQGVAGELFF.

The gene calls are TRBV27 and TRBJ2-1; the match to TRBD2 covers 7 bases. The ends lost 4 bases at V and 8 bases at J; junction bases unmatched: 14. CDR3 length equals 16 residues. Per the germline V gene, CDR1 is MNHEY and CDR2 is SMNVEV (reference sequence). The CDR3: CASSYLSLAGFDEQFF. DNA for the CDR3: TGTGCCAGCAGTTATCTTAGCTTAGCGGGCTTCGATGAGCAGTTCTTC.